This T cell receptor beta chain was captured by sequencing in a study of PD-L1 blockade in urothelial cancer. Study-wide context: Men with urothelial cancer arising in the bladder made up most of the roughly 29 patients.

The CDR3 is made up of 14 amino acids. Trimming removed 11 bases at V and 4 bases at J, with 19 bases between. The V gene's germline CDR1 is MNHNS and CDR2 SASEGT. Sample time point: peripheral blood 6 weeks after treatment start. Patients suffered from locally advanced or metastatic urothelial carcinoma. Pretreatment and on-treatment blood mononuclear cell samples were taken, totaling between 1 and 8 time points per patient. Method: immunoSEQ multiplex PCR; TCRdb's copy keeps in-frame clones and lacks some. The sample holds roughly 32,000 clones; roughly nine tenths are singletons and the top ten take approximately 8%.

Material: PBMCs, obtained around atezolizumab (anti-PD-L1) treatment. The receptor was derived from an elderly man with urothelial cancer. The gene calls are TRBV6-1 and TRBJ2-3; no reliable D call. The CDR3 sequence is CAASLSLTADTQYF. The CDR3 DNA sequence: TGTGCCGCATCCCTTAGCTTAACGGCAGATACGCAGTATTTT.